One T cell receptor beta chain is described in this entry. Its antigen is currently unknown. V dropped 2 bases and J dropped 0 bases, with 12 bases sitting between them. The germline V gene has CDR1 SGHTA and CDR2 FQGTGA. CDR3 length: 16 residues. The method was immunoSEQ multiplex PCR; TCRdb's version includes in-frame clones alone and lacks a portion of them. This sample has 90,000 to 100,000 clones; about 88% occur once, and the top ten carry around 6.3%. The sample belongs to a study of cytomegalovirus exposure and HLA in healthy donors. Study-wide context: The approximately 130 validation repertoires were reported in a later analysis to have been generated on the same platform as the roughly 630 first-cohort repertoires.

Whole-study results and caveats: Reported performance of the classifier showed diagnosis of cytomegalovirus status with high specificity and sensitivity. The dataset shows that most TCR sequences were rare, while some public TCRs occurred in many donors. Researchers catalogued some 160 TCR beta chains as cytomegalovirus-associated.

The rearrangement uses TRBV7-3 and TRBJ2-3; tentatively, D is TRBD1 (5 bases). The receptor was derived from a man aged 18-30 years in good health and CMV-seropositive. What was sequenced was PBMCs. As DNA, the CDR3 is TGTGCCAGCAGCTTAGGGGCGTCACCTAGCACAGATACGCAGTATTTT. Protein: CASSLGASPSTDTQYF.